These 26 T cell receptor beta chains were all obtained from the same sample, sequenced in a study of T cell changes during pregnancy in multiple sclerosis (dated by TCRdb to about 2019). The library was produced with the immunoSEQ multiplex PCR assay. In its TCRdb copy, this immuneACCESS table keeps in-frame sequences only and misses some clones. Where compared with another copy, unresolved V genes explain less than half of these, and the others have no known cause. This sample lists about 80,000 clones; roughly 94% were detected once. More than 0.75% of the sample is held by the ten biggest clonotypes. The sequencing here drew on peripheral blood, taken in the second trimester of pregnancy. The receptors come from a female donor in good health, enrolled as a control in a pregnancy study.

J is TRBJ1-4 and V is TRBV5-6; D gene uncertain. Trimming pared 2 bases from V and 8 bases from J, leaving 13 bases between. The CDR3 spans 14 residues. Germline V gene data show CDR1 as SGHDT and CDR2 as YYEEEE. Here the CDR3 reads CASSFMEIEEKLFF. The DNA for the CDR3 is TGTGCCAGCAGCTTCATGGAGATAGAGGAAAAACTGTTTTTT.

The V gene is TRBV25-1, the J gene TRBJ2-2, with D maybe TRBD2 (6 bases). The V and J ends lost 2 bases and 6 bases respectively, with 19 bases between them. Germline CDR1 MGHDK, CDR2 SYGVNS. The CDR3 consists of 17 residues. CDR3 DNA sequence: TGTGCCAGCAGTGAAATCCCACTAGCCGGGCGCCCCGGGGAGCTGTTTTTT. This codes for CASSEIPLAGRPGELFF.

This CDR3 is CASRESTGLNEQFF. CDR3 sequence (DNA): TGTGCCAGCCGTGAGTCTACCGGGTTAAATGAGCAGTTCTTC. The chain links TRBV7-9 to TRBJ2-1; D is ambiguous. Per the germline V gene, CDR1 is SEHNR and CDR2 is FQNEAQ (reference sequence). V lost 8 bases, J lost 7 bases, and 18 bases lay in between. The CDR3 is 14 residues long.

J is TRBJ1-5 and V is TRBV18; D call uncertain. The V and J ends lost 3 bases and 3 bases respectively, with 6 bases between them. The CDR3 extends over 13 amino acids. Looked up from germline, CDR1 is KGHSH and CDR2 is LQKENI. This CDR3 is CASSPDFNQPQHF. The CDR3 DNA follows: TGTGCCAGCTCACCGGACTTCAATCAGCCCCAGCATTTT.

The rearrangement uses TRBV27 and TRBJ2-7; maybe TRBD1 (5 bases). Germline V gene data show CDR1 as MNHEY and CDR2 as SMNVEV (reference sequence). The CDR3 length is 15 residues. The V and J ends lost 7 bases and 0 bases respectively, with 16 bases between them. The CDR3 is CASMSLGQNSYEQYF. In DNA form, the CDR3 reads TGTGCCAGCATGTCCCTAGGACAAAACTCCTACGAGCAGTACTTC.

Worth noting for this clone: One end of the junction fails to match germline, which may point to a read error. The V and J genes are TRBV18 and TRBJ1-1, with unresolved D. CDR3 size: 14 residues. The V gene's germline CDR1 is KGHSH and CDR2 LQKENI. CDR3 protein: CASSPRVGEAEAFF. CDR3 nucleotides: TGTGCCAGCTCCCCACGTGTGGGAGAGGCTGAAGCTTTCTTT.

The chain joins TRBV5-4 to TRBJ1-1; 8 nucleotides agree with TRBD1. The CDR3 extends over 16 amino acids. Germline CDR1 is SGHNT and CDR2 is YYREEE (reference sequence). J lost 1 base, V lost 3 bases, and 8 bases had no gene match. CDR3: CASSSKGQAANTEAFF. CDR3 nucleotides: TGTGCCAGCAGCTCCAAGGGACAGGCGGCGAACACTGAAGCTTTCTTT.

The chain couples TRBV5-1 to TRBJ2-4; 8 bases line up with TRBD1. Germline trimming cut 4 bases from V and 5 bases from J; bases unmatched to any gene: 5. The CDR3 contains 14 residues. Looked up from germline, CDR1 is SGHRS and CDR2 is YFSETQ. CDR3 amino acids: CASSLQGAENIQYF. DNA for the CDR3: TGCGCCAGCAGCCTTCAGGGGGCGGAAAACATTCAGTACTTC.

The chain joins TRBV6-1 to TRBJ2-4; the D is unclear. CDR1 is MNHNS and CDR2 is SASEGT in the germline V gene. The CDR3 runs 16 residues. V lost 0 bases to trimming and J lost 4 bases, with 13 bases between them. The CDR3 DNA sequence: TGTGCCAGCAGTGAAGCGCTTCTTGGCAGTAAAAACATTCAGTACTTC. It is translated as CASSEALLGSKNIQYF.

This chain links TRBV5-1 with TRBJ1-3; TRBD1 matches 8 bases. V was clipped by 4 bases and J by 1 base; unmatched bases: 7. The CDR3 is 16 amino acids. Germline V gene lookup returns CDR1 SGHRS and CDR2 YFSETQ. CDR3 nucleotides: TGCGCCAGCAGCCCGACAGGGGTAGGATCTGGAAACACCATATATTTT. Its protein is CASSPTGVGSGNTIYF. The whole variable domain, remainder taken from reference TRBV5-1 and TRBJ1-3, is KAGVTQTPRYLIKTRGQQVTLSCSPISGHRSVSWYQQTPGQGLQFLFEYFSETQRNKGNFPGRFSGRQFSNSRSEMNVSTLELGDSALYLCASSPTGVGSGNTIYFGEGSWLTVV.

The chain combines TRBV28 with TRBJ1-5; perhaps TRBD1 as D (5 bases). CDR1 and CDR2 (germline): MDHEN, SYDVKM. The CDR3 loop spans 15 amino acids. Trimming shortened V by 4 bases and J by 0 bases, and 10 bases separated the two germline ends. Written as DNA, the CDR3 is TGTGCCAGCAGTTCGGACACCTATAGCAATCAGCCCCAGCATTTT. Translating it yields CASSSDTYSNQPQHF.

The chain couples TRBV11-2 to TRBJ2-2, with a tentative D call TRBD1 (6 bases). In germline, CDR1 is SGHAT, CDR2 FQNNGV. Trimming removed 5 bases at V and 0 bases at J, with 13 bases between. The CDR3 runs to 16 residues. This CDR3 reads CASSPLRQANTGELFF. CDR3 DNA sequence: TGTGCCAGCAGCCCTCTTCGACAGGCGAACACCGGGGAGCTGTTTTTT.

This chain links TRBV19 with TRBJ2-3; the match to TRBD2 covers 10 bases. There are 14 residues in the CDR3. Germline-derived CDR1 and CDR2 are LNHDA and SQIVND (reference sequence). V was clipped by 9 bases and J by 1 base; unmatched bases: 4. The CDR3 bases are TGTGCCAGCGGAACTAGCGGGGGCACAGATACGCAGTATTTT. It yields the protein CASGTSGGTDTQYF.

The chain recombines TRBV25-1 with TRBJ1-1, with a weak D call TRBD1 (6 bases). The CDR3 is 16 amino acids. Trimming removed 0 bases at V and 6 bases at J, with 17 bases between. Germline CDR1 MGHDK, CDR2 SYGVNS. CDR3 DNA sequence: TGTGCCAGCAGTGAATATCAGAGGGGGAGTGCGTCTGAAGCTTTCTTT. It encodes CASSEYQRGSASEAFF.

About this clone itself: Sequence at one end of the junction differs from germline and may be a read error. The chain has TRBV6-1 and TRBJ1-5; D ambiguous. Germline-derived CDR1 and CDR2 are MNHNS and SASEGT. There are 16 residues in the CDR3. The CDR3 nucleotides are TGTGCCAGCAGTGAAGGGTCACCCTTTAGCCATCAGCCCCAGCATTTT. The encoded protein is CASSEGSPFSHQPQHF.

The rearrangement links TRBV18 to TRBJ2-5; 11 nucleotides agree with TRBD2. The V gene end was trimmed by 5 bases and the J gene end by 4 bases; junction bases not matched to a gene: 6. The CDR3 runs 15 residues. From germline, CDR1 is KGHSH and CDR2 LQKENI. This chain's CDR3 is CASSSLAGGPETQYF. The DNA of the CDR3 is TGTGCCAGCTCATCCCTAGCGGGAGGTCCAGAGACCCAGTACTTC.

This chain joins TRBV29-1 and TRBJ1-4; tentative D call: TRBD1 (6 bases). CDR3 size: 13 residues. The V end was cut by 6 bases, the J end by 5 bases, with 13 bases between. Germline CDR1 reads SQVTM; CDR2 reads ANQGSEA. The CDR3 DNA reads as TGCAGCGTCGACCTTACAGGGAATGAAAAACTGTTTTTT. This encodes CSVDLTGNEKLFF.

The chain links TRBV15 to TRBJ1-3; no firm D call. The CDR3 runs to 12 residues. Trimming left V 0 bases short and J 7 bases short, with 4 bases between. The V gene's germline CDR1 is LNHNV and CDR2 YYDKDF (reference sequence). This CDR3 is CATSRDQNTIYF. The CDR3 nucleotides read TGTGCCACCAGCAGAGATCAGAACACCATATATTTT.

The CDR3 DNA reads TGTGCCAGTAGTCTTCCCAGGGAGGGGACTGAAGCTTTCTTT. It encodes CASSLPREGTEAFF. This chain links TRBV19 with TRBJ1-1; maybe TRBD1 (5 bases). The V and J ends lost 5 bases and 5 bases respectively, with 15 bases between them. Per the germline V gene, CDR1 is LNHDA and CDR2 is SQIVND (reference sequence). The CDR3 runs to 14 residues.

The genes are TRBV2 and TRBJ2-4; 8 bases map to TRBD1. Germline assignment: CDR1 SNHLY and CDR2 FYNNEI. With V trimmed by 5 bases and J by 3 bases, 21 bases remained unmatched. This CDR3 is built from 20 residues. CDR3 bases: TGTGCCAGCAGTACTGATCGGGACAGGCTAACCCCTACTATCAAAAACATTCAGTACTTC. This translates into CASSTDRDRLTPTIKNIQYF.

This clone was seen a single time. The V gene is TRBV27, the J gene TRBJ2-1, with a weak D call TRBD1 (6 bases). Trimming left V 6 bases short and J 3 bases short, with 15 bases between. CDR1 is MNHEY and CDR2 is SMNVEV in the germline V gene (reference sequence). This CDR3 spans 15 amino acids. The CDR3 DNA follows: TGTGCCAGCAGCACAACAGGGTCTGGCTACAATGAGCAGTTCTTC. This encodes CASSTTGSGYNEQFF.

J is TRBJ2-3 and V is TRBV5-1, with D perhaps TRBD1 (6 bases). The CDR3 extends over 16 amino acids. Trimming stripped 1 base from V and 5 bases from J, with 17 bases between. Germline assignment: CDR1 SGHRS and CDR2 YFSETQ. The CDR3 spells CASSLTWVGGEDTQYF. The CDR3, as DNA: TGCGCCAGCAGCTTGACCTGGGTAGGGGGAGAAGATACGCAGTATTTT.

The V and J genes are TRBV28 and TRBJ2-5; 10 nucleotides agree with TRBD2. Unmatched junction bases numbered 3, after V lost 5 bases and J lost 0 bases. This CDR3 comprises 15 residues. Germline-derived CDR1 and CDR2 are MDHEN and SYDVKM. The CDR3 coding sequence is TGTGCCAGCAGTGAGACTAGCGGGTACCAAGAGACCCAGTACTTC. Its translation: CASSETSGYQETQYF.

CDR3 DNA sequence: TGTGCCAGCAGTTTTGACAGGGCTCCATCTGGGGCCAACGTCCTGACTTTC. This gives the protein CASSFDRAPSGANVLTF. The chain combines TRBV27 with TRBJ2-6, with 7 bases identical to TRBD1. The germline CDR1 and CDR2 sequences are MNHEY and SMNVEV (reference sequence). V shed 3 bases, J shed 1 base, and the junction held 6 bases outside the gene matches. This CDR3 is 17 amino acids long.

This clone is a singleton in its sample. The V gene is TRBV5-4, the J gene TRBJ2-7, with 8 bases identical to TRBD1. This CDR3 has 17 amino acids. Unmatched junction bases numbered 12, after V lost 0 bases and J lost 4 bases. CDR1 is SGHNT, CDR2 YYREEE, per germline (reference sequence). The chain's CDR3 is CASSLAVGGQASYEQYF. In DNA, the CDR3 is TGTGCCAGCAGCTTGGCCGTGGGGGGACAGGCTTCATACGAGCAGTACTTC.

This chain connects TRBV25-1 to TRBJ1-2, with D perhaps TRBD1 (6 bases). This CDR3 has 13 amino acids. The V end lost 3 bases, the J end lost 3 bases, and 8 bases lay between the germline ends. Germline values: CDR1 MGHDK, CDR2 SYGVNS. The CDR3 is CASSEPGDYGYTF. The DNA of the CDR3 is TGTGCCAGCAGTGAGCCAGGGGACTATGGCTACACCTTC.